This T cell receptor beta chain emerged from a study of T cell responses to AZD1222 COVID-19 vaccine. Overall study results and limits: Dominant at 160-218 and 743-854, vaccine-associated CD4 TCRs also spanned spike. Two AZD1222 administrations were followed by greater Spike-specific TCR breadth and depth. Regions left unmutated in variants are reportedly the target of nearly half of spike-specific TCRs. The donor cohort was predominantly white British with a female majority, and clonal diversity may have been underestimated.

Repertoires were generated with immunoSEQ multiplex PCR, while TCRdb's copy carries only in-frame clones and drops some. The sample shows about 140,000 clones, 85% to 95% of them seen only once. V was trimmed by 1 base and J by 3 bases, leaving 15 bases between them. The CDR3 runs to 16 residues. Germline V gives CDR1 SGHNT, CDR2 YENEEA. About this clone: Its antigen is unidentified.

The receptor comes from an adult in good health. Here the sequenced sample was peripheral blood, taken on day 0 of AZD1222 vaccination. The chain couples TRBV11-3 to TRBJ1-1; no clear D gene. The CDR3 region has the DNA TGTGCCAGCAGCTTAGCTGTCCGGAGTCCAGACACTGAAGCTTTCTTT. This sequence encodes CASSLAVRSPDTEAFF.